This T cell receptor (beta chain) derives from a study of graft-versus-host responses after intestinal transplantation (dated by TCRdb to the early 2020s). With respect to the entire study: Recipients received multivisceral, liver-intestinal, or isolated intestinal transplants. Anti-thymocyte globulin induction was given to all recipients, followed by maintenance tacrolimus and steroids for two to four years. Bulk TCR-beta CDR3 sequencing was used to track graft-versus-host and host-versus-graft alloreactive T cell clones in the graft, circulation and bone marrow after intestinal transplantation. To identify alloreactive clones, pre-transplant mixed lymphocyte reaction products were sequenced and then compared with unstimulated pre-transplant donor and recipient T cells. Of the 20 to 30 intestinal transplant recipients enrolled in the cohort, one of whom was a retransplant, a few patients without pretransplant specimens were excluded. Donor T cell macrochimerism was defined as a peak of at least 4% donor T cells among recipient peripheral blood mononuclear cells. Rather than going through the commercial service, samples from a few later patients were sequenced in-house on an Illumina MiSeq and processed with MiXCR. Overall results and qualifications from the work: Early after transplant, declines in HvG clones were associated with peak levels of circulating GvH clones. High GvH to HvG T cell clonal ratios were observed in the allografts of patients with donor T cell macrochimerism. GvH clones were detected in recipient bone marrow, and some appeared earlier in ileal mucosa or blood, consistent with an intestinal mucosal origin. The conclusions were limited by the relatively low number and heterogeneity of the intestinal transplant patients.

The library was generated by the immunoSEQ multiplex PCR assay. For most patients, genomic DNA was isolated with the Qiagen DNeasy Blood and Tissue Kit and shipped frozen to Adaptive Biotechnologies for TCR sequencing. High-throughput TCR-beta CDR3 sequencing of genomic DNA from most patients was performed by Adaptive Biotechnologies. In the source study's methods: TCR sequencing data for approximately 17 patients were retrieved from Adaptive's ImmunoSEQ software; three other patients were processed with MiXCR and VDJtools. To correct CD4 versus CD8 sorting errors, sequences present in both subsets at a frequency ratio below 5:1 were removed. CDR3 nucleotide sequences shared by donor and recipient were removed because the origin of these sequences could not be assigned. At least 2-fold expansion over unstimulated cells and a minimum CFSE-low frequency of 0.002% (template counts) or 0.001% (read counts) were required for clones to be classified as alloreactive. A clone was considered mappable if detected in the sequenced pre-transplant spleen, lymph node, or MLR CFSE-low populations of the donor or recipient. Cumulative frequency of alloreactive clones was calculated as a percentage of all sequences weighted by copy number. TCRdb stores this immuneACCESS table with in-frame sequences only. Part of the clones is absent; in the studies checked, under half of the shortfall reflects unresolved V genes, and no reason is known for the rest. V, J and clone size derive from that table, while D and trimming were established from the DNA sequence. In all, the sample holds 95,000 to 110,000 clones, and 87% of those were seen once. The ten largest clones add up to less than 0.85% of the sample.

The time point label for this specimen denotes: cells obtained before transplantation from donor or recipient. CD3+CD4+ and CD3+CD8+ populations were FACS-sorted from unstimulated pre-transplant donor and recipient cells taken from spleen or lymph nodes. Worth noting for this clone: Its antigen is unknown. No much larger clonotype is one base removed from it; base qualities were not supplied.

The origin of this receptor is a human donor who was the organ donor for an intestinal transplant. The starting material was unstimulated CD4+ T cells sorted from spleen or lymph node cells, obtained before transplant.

The CDR3 region reads CAAQGTQPVKAFF. The DNA reads as follows: TGTGCCGCACAGGGGACTCAGCCCGTCAAAGCTTTCTTT. The chain was built from TRBV30 and TRBJ1-1; TRBD1 agrees with 7 junctional bases. Inclusive of the bounding cysteine and phenylalanine, the CDR3 is 13 residues long. Of the read, only the CDR3 DNA is kept; its 39 bases are in frame from base 1. CDR1 and CDR2 (GTSNPN, SVGIG) derive from the germline V gene (reference sequence). Trimmed from V: 8 bases; trimmed from J: 9 bases; junction bases lacking a gene match: 15.